The 29 T cell receptor beta chains given below trace back to one sample, sequenced in a study of T cell changes during pregnancy in multiple sclerosis. Using immunoSEQ multiplex PCR, the repertoire was profiled, and TCRdb retains in-frame clones only, with some absent. The sample shows roughly 100,000 clones, roughly nine tenths of them seen only once. This material consisted of peripheral blood, taken after pregnancy. These receptors were taken from a female donor with multiple sclerosis, enrolled in a pregnancy study.

The V and J genes are TRBV27 and TRBJ2-7; TRBD2 aligns across 7 bases. Unmatched junction bases numbered 7, after V lost 2 bases and J lost 3 bases. The CDR3 is made up of 15 amino acids. Germline assignment: CDR1 MNHEY and CDR2 SMNVEV (reference sequence). The CDR3 DNA sequence: TGTGCCAGCAGTTTAAACGGGAGGCCCTTCTACGAGCAGTACTTC. This translates into CASSLNGRPFYEQYF.

The chain carries TRBV5-1 and TRBJ2-2; the match to TRBD1 covers 8 bases. The germline CDR1 and CDR2 sequences are SGHRS and YFSETQ. CDR3 size: 16 residues. The V gene end was trimmed by 4 bases and the J gene end by 3 bases; junction bases not matched to a gene: 8. CDR3 in amino acids: CASSGGTGDYTGELFF. For the CDR3, the DNA is TGCGCCAGCAGCGGGGGGACAGGAGATTACACCGGGGAGCTGTTTTTT. Full variable domain (missing parts from reference TRBV5-1 and TRBJ2-2): KAGVTQTPRYLIKTRGQQVTLSCSPISGHRSVSWYQQTPGQGLQFLFEYFSETQRNKGNFPGRFSGRQFSNSRSEMNVSTLELGDSALYLCASSGGTGDYTGELFFGEGSRLTVL.

This clone showed up just a few times. The genes are TRBV19 and TRBJ1-5; TRBD1 matches at 8 bases. The CDR3 consists of 16 residues. From germline, CDR1 is LNHDA and CDR2 SQIVND (reference sequence). The J segment lost 4 bases and the V segment lost 0 bases, leaving 5 bases of the junction unmatched. The CDR3 DNA sequence: TGTGCCAGTAGTATAGATCGACAGGGGAGGAATCAGCCCCAGCATTTT. Amino acids: CASSIDRQGRNQPQHF. The full variable domain, rest sourced from reference TRBV19 and TRBJ1-5, is DGGITQSPKYLFRKEGQNVTLSCEQNLNHDAMYWYRQDPGQGLRLIYYSQIVNDFQKGDIAEGYSVSREKKESFPLTVTSAQKNPTAFYLCASSIDRQGRNQPQHFGDGTRLSIL.

This chain links TRBV10-3 with TRBJ2-7; 10 nucleotides agree with TRBD1. With 6 bases clipped from V and 6 bases from J, the junction kept 11 bases outside the gene matches. Looked up from germline, CDR1 is ENHRY and CDR2 is SYGVKD. The CDR3 consists of 15 residues. The CDR3 reads CAISPGTGALGEQYF. As DNA, the CDR3 is TGTGCCATCAGCCCCGGGACAGGGGCGCTAGGCGAGCAGTACTTC.

This chain connects TRBV2 to TRBJ1-2; D unresolved. Trimming took 2 bases from V and 2 from J, leaving 6 bases between them. The CDR3 totals 13 residues. Germline V CDR1 and CDR2: SNHLY, FYNNEI. CDR3 in DNA: TGTGCCAGCAGTGAATACAGCAACTATGGCTACACCTTC. The encoded protein is CASSEYSNYGYTF.

CDR3 nucleotide sequence: TGTGCCAGCTCACTGGACAGGGTAGGAGAAAAACTGTTTTTT. Translating gives CASSLDRVGEKLFF. The rearrangement uses TRBV18 and TRBJ1-4, with TRBD1 identical over 8 bases. J gave up 8 bases and V 4 bases, and 6 bases lay outside the gene matches. CDR1 is KGHSH, CDR2 LQKENI, per germline. This CDR3 region has 14 residues.

The gene calls are TRBV15 and TRBJ1-2; 8 positions match TRBD1. Germline CDR1 LNHNV, CDR2 YYDKDF (reference sequence). This CDR3 contains 16 residues. Trimming took 0 bases from V and 7 from J; bases not matched to a gene: 10. The CDR3, as DNA: TGTGCCACCAGCAGAGATCAGGGCAGGGGGCTTGTTGGCTACACCTTC. It is translated as CATSRDQGRGLVGYTF.

The J gene is TRBJ2-5, the V gene TRBV27, with D maybe TRBD1 (6 bases). V lost 6 bases, J lost 4 bases, and 15 bases lay in between. The CDR3 has 14 residues. CDR1 and CDR2 (germline): MNHEY, SMNVEV (reference sequence). CDR3: CASSIRGWGETQYF. CDR3 DNA: TGTGCCAGCAGCATCAGGGGTTGGGGAGAGACCCAGTACTTC.

The chain employs TRBV28 and TRBJ2-2; 9 positions agree with TRBD1. The CDR3 has 15 residues. J was trimmed by 6 bases and V by 6 bases; bases with no gene match: 8. The germline V gene encodes CDR1 MDHEN and CDR2 SYDVKM. Here the CDR3 DNA reads TGTGCCAGCAGGCCAGTGACAGGGGGTGCCGGGGAGCTGTTTTTT. Protein product: CASRPVTGGAGELFF.

The CDR3 bases are TGTGCCAGCAGCTTACTAGGGTCTAGCAATCAGCCCCAGCATTTT. Translated, it gives CASSLLGSSNQPQHF. The rearrangement uses TRBV5-6 and TRBJ1-5; D unresolved. CDR3 length equals 15 residues. Germline V lookup: CDR1 SGHDT, CDR2 YYEEEE. Between the trimmed V and J ends, which lost 2 bases and 0 bases, there was a span of 9 bases.

This clone appeared a single time. The chain couples TRBV11-2 to TRBJ2-4; 7 bases are a match to TRBD1. J gave up 6 bases and V 0 bases, and 8 bases lay outside the gene matches. Germline lookup yields CDR1 SGHAT and CDR2 FQNNGV. CDR3 length equals 16 residues. The CDR3: CASSLEPRGGGNIQYF. The CDR3 coding sequence is TGTGCCAGCAGCTTAGAGCCCAGAGGGGGCGGAAACATTCAGTACTTC.

This chain links TRBV7-9 with TRBJ2-2; D is possibly TRBD2 (5 bases). The CDR3 totals 13 residues. CDR1 is SEHNR and CDR2 is FQNEAQ in the germline V gene (reference sequence). V dropped 2 bases and J dropped 7 bases, with 8 bases sitting between them. This CDR3 reads CASSLPGNGELFF. The CDR3, as DNA: TGTGCCAGCAGCTTACCCGGGAACGGGGAGCTGTTTTTT.

CDR3 in DNA: TGTGCCAGCAGACCCTCGATGGAGATCCGGTCACCATGCGAGCAGTTCTTC. Translation gives CASRPSMEIRSPCEQFF. This chain uses TRBV21-1 with TRBJ2-1; the table's D gene call, TRBD2, was not cross checked with the DNA. TRBV21-1 is annotated as a pseudogene. CDR3 size: 17 residues.

V and J are TRBV19 and TRBJ1-2; TRBD1 matches at 8 bases. With V trimmed by 6 bases and J by 8 bases, 8 bases remained unmatched. The CDR3 contains 13 residues. CDR1 and CDR2 (germline): LNHDA, SQIVND (reference sequence). Written as DNA, the CDR3 is TGTGCCAGTAGGAACCAGGGGGCGCGCGGCTACACCTTC. Encoded protein: CASRNQGARGYTF.

The chain is built from TRBV7-2 and TRBJ1-5; 7 positions agree with TRBD1. Germline values: CDR1 SGHTA, CDR2 FQGNSA. CDR3 size: 17 residues. J gave up 0 bases and V 5 bases, and 10 bases lay outside the gene matches. CDR3 sequence reads: CASSQGGRGYSNQPQHF. CDR3 DNA: TGTGCCAGCAGCCAGGGGGGCAGGGGGTATAGCAATCAGCCCCAGCATTTT.

This clone was seen just once. The chain carries TRBV18 and TRBJ2-7; D is possibly TRBD2 (7 bases). The V end was cut by 1 base, the J end by 0 bases, with 13 bases between. The CDR3 has 16 residues. Looked up from germline, CDR1 is KGHSH and CDR2 is LQKENI. CDR3 coding DNA: TGTGCCAGCTCACCACTCGGGGGGCGATACTCCTACGAGCAGTACTTC. Protein product: CASSPLGGRYSYEQYF.

The chain employs TRBV7-2 and TRBJ1-6; D remains ambiguous. This CDR3 contains 16 residues. Trimming shortened V by 2 bases and J by 0 bases, and 8 bases separated the two germline ends. Germline lookup yields CDR1 SGHTA and CDR2 FQGNSA. The chain's CDR3 is CASSLSRSSYNSPLHF. The CDR3 nucleotides are TGTGCCAGCAGCTTAAGTAGGAGCTCCTATAATTCACCCCTCCACTTT.

The J gene is TRBJ1-2, the V gene TRBV18; 7 bases agree with TRBD1. Trimming cost V 4 bases and J 7 bases; bases outside gene matches: 9. This CDR3 comprises 14 residues. Germline-derived CDR1 and CDR2 are KGHSH and LQKENI. CDR3 sequence (DNA): TGTGCCAGCTCACAGGAAGGGGGCTGGGCTGGCTACACCTTC. The encoded protein is CASSQEGGWAGYTF.

The CDR3 DNA reads TGTGCCAGCCAGTTTACTGTGGGGGGGGGCTACGAGCAGTACTTC. Residues: CASQFTVGGGYEQYF. The chain employs TRBV27 and TRBJ2-7; 7 bases match TRBD2. The junction had 13 bases not matched to a gene; V was cut back by 8 bases and J by 3 bases. This CDR3 is built from 15 residues. CDR1 is MNHEY, CDR2 SMNVEV, per germline (reference sequence).

The V gene is TRBV7-3, the J gene TRBJ2-7; the match to TRBD2 covers 11 bases. The germline V gene has CDR1 SGHTA and CDR2 FQGTGA. V gave up 5 bases and J gave up 6 bases; unmatched junction bases: 9. The CDR3 has 15 residues. CDR3 nucleotide sequence: TGTGCCAGCAGCCTCATAGCGGGGGGGCCGTCCGAGCAGTACTTC. This codes for CASSLIAGGPSEQYF. Full variable domain (missing parts from reference TRBV7-3 and TRBJ2-7): GAGVSQTPSNKVTEKGKYVELRCDPISGHTALYWYRQSLGQGPEFLIYFQGTGAADDSGLPNDRFFAVRPEGSVSTLKIQRTERGDSAVYLCASSLIAGGPSEQYFGPGTRLTVT.

The chain has TRBV19 and TRBJ1-5; 7 bases match TRBD1. The germline V gene has CDR1 LNHDA and CDR2 SQIVND (reference sequence). The CDR3 spans 18 residues. V gave up 3 bases and J gave up 0 bases; unmatched junction bases: 11. The CDR3 region is CASSISPGTVYSNQPQHF. CDR3 DNA: TGTGCCAGTAGTATCTCGCCCGGGACAGTTTATAGCAATCAGCCCCAGCATTTT.

The chain carries TRBV5-1 and TRBJ1-2; 7 nucleotides align to TRBD1. CDR3 size: 14 residues. The trim removed 2 bases at V and 6 bases at J, leaving 7 bases unmatched. Germline assignment: CDR1 SGHRS and CDR2 YFSETQ. CDR3 sequence (DNA): TGCGCCAGCAGCTTTGGCAGGGGGGCCGATGGCTACACCTTC. Translated, it gives CASSFGRGADGYTF.

This sequence joins TRBV5-5 and TRBJ2-7; D is possibly TRBD2 (5 bases). The ends were cut back, 1 base at V and 3 bases at J, with 8 bases in the middle. This CDR3 is built from 13 residues. Germline CDR1 is SGHKS and CDR2 is YYEKEE (reference sequence). CDR3 in amino acids: CASSLLAGYEQYF. CDR3 in DNA: TGTGCCAGCAGCTTGCTAGCCGGCTACGAGCAGTACTTC.

The genes are TRBV19 and TRBJ2-2, with TRBD1 matching 7 bases. The length of the CDR3 is 15 residues. Germline V gene lookup returns CDR1 LNHDA and CDR2 SQIVND (reference sequence). V was pared by 1 base and J by 6 bases, with 5 bases of the junction left unmatched. This chain's CDR3 is CASSIATGVAGELFF. The CDR3 DNA reads as TGTGCCAGTAGTATAGCTACAGGGGTCGCCGGGGAGCTGTTTTTT.

This sequence joins TRBV19 and TRBJ2-1, with D perhaps matching TRBD2 (5 bases). CDR3 size: 17 residues. Germline V gives CDR1 LNHDA, CDR2 SQIVND (reference sequence). V was pared by 7 bases and J by 0 bases, with 19 bases between. CDR3 sequence reads: CASKTSGPGVSYNEQFF. CDR3 DNA sequence: TGTGCCAGTAAGACGTCGGGCCCCGGGGTCTCCTACAATGAGCAGTTCTTC.

V gene TRBV5-4 combines with J gene TRBJ2-7, with 11 positions matching TRBD1. This CDR3 comprises 15 residues. The germline gives CDR1 SGHNT, CDR2 YYREEE (reference sequence). Losses at the gene ends were 3 bases for V and 3 bases for J; bases not matched to a gene: 5. The CDR3 loop reads CASSSPGTGGYEQYF. CDR3 DNA sequence: TGTGCCAGCAGCTCCCCCGGGACAGGGGGCTACGAGCAGTACTTC.

The rearrangement uses TRBV19 and TRBJ1-5; unclear D gene. This CDR3 is 14 amino acids long. Looked up from germline, CDR1 is LNHDA and CDR2 is SQIVND (reference sequence). V lost 2 bases to trimming and J lost 2 bases, with 7 bases between them. The CDR3 region has the DNA TGTGCCAGTAGTATATTTGAGGGCAATCAGCCCCAGCATTTT. Translation gives CASSIFEGNQPQHF.

The genes are TRBV9 and TRBJ2-3, with 7 bases fitting TRBD2. V dropped 0 bases and J dropped 2; count of bases not matched to a gene: 3. From germline, CDR1 is SGDLS and CDR2 YYNGEE. CDR3 length equals 15 residues. The CDR3 bases are TGTGCCAGCAGCGTAGCGGGGGGTTACACAGATACGCAGTATTTT. This gives the protein CASSVAGGYTDTQYF. Full variable domain (rest looked up from reference TRBV9 and TRBJ2-3): DSGVTQTPKHLITATGQRVTLRCSPRSGDLSVYWYQQSLDQGLQFLIQYYNGEERAKGNILERFSAQQFPDLHSELNLSSLELGDSALYFCASSVAGGYTDTQYFGPGTRLTVL.

The rearrangement uses TRBV5-1 and TRBJ2-5; unclear D gene. The germline V gene has CDR1 SGHRS and CDR2 YFSETQ. V was pared by 0 bases and J by 5 bases, with 11 bases between. The length of the CDR3 is 14 residues. CDR3 loop: CASSLDNLRETQYF. The CDR3 DNA sequence: TGCGCCAGCAGCTTGGACAACTTGAGGGAGACCCAGTACTTC.